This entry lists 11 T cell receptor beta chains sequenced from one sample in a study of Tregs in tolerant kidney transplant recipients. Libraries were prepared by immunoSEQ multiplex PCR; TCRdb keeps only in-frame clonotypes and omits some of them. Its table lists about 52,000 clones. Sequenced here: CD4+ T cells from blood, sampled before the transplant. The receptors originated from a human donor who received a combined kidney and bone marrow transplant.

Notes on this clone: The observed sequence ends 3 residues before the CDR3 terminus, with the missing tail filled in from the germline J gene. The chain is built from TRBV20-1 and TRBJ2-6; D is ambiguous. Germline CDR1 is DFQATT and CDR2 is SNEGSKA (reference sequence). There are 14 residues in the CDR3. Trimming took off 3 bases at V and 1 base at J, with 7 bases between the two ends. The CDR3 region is CSASSGSGANVLTF. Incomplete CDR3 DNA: TGCAGTGCTAGTTCGGGTTCTGGGGCCAACGTC.

CDR3 amino acids: CATIRDSAGNTIYF. CDR3 bases read: TGTGCCACCATACGGGACAGCGCTGGAAACACC. This chain connects TRBV19 to TRBJ1-3; 7 nucleotides align to TRBD1. The CDR3 end is not reached by the read, which stops 3 residues before it; the germline J gene fills it in. This CDR3 is built from 14 residues. V was clipped by 10 bases and J by 2 bases; unmatched bases: 8. Germline CDR1 and CDR2: LNHDA and SQIVND (reference sequence).

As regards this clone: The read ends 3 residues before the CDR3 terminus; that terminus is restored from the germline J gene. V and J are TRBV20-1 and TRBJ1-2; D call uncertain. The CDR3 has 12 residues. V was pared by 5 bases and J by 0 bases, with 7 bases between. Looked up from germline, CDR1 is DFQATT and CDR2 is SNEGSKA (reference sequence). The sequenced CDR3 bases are TGCAGTGCTGTCCTACCTAACTATGGC. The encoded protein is CSAVLPNYG. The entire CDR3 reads CSAVLPNYGYTF.

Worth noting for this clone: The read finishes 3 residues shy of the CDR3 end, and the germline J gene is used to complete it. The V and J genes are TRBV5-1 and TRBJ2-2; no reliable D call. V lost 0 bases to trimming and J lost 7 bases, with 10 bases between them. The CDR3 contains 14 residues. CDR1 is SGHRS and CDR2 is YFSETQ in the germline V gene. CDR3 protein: CASSLATGHGELFF. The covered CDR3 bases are TGCGCCAGCAGCTTGGCTACCGGTCACGGGGAG.

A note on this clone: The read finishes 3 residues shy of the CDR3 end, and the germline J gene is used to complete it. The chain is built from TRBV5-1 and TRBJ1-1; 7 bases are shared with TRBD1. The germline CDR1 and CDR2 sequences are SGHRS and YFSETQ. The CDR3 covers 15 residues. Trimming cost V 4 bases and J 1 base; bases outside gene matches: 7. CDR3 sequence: CASSLGQGENTEAFF. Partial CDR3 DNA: TGCGCCAGCAGCCTGGGGCAGGGGGAGAACACTGAA.

The CDR3 here is CSAAEGGASGGYTF. The DNA read from the CDR3 is TGCAGTGCTGCGGAAGGGGGGGCGTCTGGTGGC. This chain uses TRBV20-1 with TRBJ1-2; D might be TRBD1 (6 bases). The read falls 3 residues short of the CDR3 end, and the missing part is taken from the germline J gene. The CDR3 has 14 residues. Trimming stripped 5 bases from V and 7 bases from J, with 20 bases between. The germline gives CDR1 DFQATT, CDR2 SNEGSKA (reference sequence).

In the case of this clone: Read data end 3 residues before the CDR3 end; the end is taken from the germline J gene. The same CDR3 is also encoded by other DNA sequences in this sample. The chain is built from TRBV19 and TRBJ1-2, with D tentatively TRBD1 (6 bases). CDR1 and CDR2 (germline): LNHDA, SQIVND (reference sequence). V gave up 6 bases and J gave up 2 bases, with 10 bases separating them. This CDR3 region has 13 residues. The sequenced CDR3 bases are TGTGCCAGTAGGCGACAGGAAAACTATGGC. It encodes CASRRQENYG. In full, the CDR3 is CASRRQENYGYTF.

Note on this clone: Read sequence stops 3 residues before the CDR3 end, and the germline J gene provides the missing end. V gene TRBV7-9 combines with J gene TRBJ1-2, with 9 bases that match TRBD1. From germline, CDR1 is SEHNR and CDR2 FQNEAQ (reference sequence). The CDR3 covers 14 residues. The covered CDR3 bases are TGTGCCAGCAGCTCCTCCCGGACAGGGGTCGGC. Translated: CASSSSRTGVG. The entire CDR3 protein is CASSSSRTGVGYTF.

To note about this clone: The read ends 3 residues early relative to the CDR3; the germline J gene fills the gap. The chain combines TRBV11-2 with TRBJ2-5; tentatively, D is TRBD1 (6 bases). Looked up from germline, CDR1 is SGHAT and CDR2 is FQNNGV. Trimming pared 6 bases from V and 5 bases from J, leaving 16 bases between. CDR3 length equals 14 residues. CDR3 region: CASSTTGIGETQYF. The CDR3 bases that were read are TGTGCCAGCAGTACGACAGGTATCGGGGAGACC. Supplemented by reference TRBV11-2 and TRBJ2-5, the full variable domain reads EAGVAQSPRYKIIEKRQSVAFWCNPISGHATLYWYQQILGQGPKLLIQFQNNGVVDDSQLPKDRFSAERLKGVDSTLKIQPAKLEDSAVYLCASSTTGIGETQYFGPGTRLLVL.

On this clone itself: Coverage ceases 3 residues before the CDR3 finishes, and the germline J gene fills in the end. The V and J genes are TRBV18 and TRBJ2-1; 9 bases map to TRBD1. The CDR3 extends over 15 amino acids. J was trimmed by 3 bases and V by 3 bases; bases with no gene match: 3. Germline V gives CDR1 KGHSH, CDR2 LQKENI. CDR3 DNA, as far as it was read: TGTGCCAGCTCACCGAGGACAGGGGACTACAATGAG. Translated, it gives CASSPRTGDYNE. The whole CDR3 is CASSPRTGDYNEQFF.

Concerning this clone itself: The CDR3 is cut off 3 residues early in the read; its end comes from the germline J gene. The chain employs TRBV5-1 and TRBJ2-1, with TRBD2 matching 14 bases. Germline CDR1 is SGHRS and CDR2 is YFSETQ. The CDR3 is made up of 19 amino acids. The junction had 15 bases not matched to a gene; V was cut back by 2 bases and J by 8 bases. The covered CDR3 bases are TGCGCCAGCAGCTTCCCCAGCGGACTAGCGGGAGGCAGCGCTGATGAG. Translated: CASSFPSGLAGGSADE. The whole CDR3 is CASSFPSGLAGGSADEQFF.